This T cell receptor beta chain was retrieved from a study of cytomegalovirus exposure and HLA in healthy donors. General study findings and limits: A previous analysis found most TCR beta V segments productive roughly 90% or roughly 30% of the time. Later analysis identified several of the most significant clusters that appeared linked to common viral pathogens.

This clone occurred once. Antigen unknown. The PCR employed 60 Vbeta primers together with 13 Jbeta primers. The method was immunoSEQ multiplex PCR; TCRdb's version includes in-frame clones alone and lacks a portion of them. The table includes approximately 91,000 clones, around 84% detected once. CDR3 length: 13 amino acids. Trimming took 3 bases from V and 3 from J, leaving 9 bases between them. CDR1 is SEHNR and CDR2 is FQNEAQ in the germline V gene (reference sequence). The specimen sequenced was PBMCs. This receptor was taken from a human donor in good health. The chain employs TRBV7-9 and TRBJ2-7; D is ambiguous. The CDR3 spells CASSFESFYEQYF. CDR3 DNA: TGTGCCAGCAGCTTCGAGAGTTTCTACGAGCAGTACTTC.